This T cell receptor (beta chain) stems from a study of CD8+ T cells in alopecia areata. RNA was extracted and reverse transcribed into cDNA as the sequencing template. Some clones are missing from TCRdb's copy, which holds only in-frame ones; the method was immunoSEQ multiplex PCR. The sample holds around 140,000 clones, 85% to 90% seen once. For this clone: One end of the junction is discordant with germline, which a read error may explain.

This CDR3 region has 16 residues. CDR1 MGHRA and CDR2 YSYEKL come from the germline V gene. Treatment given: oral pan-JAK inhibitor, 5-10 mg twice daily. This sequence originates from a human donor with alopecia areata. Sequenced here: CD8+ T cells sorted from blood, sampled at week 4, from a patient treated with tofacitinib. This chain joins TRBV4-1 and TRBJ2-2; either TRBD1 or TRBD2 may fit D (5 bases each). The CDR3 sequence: CASSQAVGTNAGELFF. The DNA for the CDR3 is TGCGCCAGCAGCCAAGCGGTCGGGACGAACGCCGGGGAGCTGTTTTTT.